The 8 T cell receptor beta chains given below trace back to one sample, sequenced in a study of blood T cell repertoires in COVID-19. TCRdb keeps only in-frame clones here, not all; method: immunoSEQ multiplex PCR. Of roughly 250,000 clones in the sample, 70% to 90% were seen once. The sequenced sample consisted of PBMCs or T cells enriched from blood (not recorded which). These receptors were collected from a woman aged 40 to 50 with acute COVID-19.

This chain's CDR3 is CASSHLMNTEAFF. The CDR3, as DNA: TGTGCCAGCAGCCATCTTATGAACACTGAAGCTTTCTTT. V and J are TRBV14 and TRBJ1-1; unclear D gene. CDR3 length: 13 amino acids. V lost 3 bases and J 0 bases, leaving 5 bases between the germline ends. In germline, CDR1 is SGHDN, CDR2 FVKESK.

V usage is TRBV18 and J usage is TRBJ1-2; 7 bases align to TRBD1. CDR3 length equals 14 residues. V lost 3 bases, J lost 2 bases, and 3 bases stayed unmatched. Germline CDR1 and CDR2: KGHSH and LQKENI. This CDR3 reads CASSPDRENYGYTF. The DNA for the CDR3 is TGTGCCAGCTCACCCGACAGGGAGAACTATGGCTACACCTTC.

The chain recombines TRBV10-3 with TRBJ1-5; possible D gene TRBD1, 5 bases. There are 16 residues in the CDR3. CDR1 and CDR2 from the germline V gene are ENHRY and SYGVKD. Trimming removed 4 bases at V and 9 bases at J, with 22 bases between. The chain's CDR3 is CAISADGVGPYAPQHF. For the CDR3, the DNA is TGTGCCATCAGTGCCGACGGCGTGGGGCCTTACGCGCCCCAGCATTTT.

This chain links TRBV7-6 with TRBJ1-1, with D maybe TRBD1 (5 bases). The CDR3 covers 13 residues. Germline CDR1 SGHVS, CDR2 FNYEAQ. V gave up 5 bases and J gave up 1 base, with 8 bases separating them. The CDR3 DNA reads TGTGCCAGCAGCACTGACAGGAACACTGAAGCTTTCTTT. Its protein is CASSTDRNTEAFF.

V usage is TRBV3-1 (or the pseudogene TRBV3-2) and J usage is TRBJ2-3; the match to TRBD2 covers 10 bases. Looked up from germline, CDR1 is LGHDT and CDR2 is YNNKEL (reference sequence). The CDR3 runs 16 residues. Trimming took 0 bases from V and 11 from J; bases not matched to a gene: 11. CDR3 amino acids: CASSQETSGVVSGQYF. CDR3 coding DNA: TGTGCCAGCAGCCAAGAAACTAGCGGGGTGGTTTCGGGGCAGTATTTT.

The chain couples TRBV7-9 to TRBJ2-3, with D hard to call. The length of the CDR3 is 11 residues. The V end was cut by 2 bases, the J end by 5 bases, with 2 bases between. Germline values: CDR1 SEHNR, CDR2 FQNEAQ (reference sequence). CDR3 sequence: CASSLQDTQYF. The CDR3 coding sequence is TGTGCCAGCAGCTTACAAGATACGCAGTATTTT.

The chain carries TRBV19 and TRBJ2-7; D is uncertain. Germline-derived CDR1 and CDR2 are LNHDA and SQIVND (reference sequence). This CDR3 has 13 residues. V gave up 0 bases and J gave up 1 base, with 4 bases separating them. The CDR3, as DNA: TGTGCCAGTAGTATAGATATATCCTACGAGCAGTACTTC. This sequence encodes CASSIDISYEQYF.

This chain connects TRBV29-1 to TRBJ2-5; a weak D match, TRBD2 (6 bases). Germline loops: CDR1 SQVTM, CDR2 ANQGSEA. The V end lost 8 bases, the J end lost 3 bases, and 13 bases lay between the germline ends. This CDR3 has 12 amino acids. CDR3 nucleotides: TGCAGCCTACGATGGGGGGAAGAGACCCAGTACTTC. Translating gives CSLRWGEETQYF.